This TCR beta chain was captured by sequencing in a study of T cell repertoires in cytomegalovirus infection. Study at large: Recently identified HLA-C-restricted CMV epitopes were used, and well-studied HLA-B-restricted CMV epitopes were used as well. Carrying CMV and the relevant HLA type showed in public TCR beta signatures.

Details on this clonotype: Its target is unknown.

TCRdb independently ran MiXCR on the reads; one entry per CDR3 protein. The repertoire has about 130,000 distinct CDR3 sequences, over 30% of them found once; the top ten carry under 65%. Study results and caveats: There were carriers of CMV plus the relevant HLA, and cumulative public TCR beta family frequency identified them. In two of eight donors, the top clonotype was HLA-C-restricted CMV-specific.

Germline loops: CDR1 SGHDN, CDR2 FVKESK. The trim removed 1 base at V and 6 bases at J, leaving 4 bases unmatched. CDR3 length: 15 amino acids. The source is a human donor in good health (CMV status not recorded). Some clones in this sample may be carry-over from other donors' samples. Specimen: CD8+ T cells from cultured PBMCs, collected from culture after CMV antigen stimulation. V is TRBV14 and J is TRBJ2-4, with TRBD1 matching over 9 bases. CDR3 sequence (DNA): TGTGCCAGCAGCCAAGGGGCGACAGGGGGAAACATTCAGTACTTC. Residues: CASSQGATGGNIQYF.